This entry concerns a single T cell receptor (beta chain). As yet, its antigen is unknown. This sample was taken from a study of T cells in Graves' hyperthyroidism and ophthalmopathy. Whole-study context: Peripheral blood draws took place at initial diagnosis, ahead of any treatment. Findings and caveats of the study: Clonotypes that were expanded in thyroid above 0.001 mostly appeared in blood too.

The length of the CDR3 is 13 residues. Germline V gives CDR1 WSHSY, CDR2 SAAADI. V was shortened by 7 bases and J by 6 bases, with 16 bases between the two germline ends. Amplified TCR beta CDR3 regions derived from RNA transcripts. Primed by the HTBI set, a first-round RT-PCR was run on the TCR CDR3. Each CDR3 protein gets one entry after TCRdb re-called the multiplex PCR reads with MiXCR. The table includes about 560,000 distinct CDR3 sequences, over 15% detected once. V usage is TRBV10-2 and J usage is TRBJ2-7; perhaps TRBD1 as D (6 bases). The sequence was obtained from a woman aged 18-29 years with Graves' hyperthyroidism. The specimen sequenced was blood. The CDR3 loop is CASTSGTLSEQYF. CDR3 nucleotides: TGCGCCAGCACCTCCGGGACACTGAGCGAGCAGTACTTC.